The present T cell receptor (beta chain) was sequenced within a study of T-cell reconstitution after alpha-beta-depleted transplantation in children. In germline, CDR1 is SEHNR, CDR2 FQNEAQ (reference sequence). The CDR3 is 13 residues long. V lost 7 bases to trimming and J lost 7 bases; unmatched junction nucleotides: 8. This clonotype was recorded at least ten times. The TCRbeta library incorporated unique molecular identifiers. TCRdb reanalysed the PCR reads using MiXCR and keeps one entry per CDR3 protein. The data hold roughly 90,000 distinct CDR3 sequences, with 10% to 15% observed a single time.

The specimen comprised PBMCs from the stem cell graft donor, sampled from the stem cell graft. This clonotype was obtained from a human donor who donated a stem cell graft to a child with inherited bone marrow failure. The chain carries TRBV7-9 and TRBJ2-5, with 8 bases lining up with TRBD1. The CDR3 bases are TGTGCCAGCACCCCGGGACAGGCAACGACCCAGTACTTC. Its protein is CASTPGQATTQYF.